This passage covers 9 T cell receptor beta chains from one sample sequenced in a study of CD8 T cells in ankylosing spondylitis. TCRdb analysed the 5' RACE reads with MiXCR anew, one entry per CDR3 protein. Among over 200,000 distinct CDR3 sequences listed, 10% were seen once. The specimen sequenced was blood, either unsorted or a sorted T cell fraction (not recorded which). The receptors were gathered from a male donor with ankylosing spondylitis or in good health (not recorded which).

The table lists this clonotype with a count of one. One base away lies a much larger clone, so this may be a sequencing read error. The gene calls are TRBV29-1 and TRBJ1-2; no clear D. Germline V lookup: CDR1 SQVTM, CDR2 ANQGSEA. This CDR3 contains 14 residues. The CDR3 nucleotides read TGCAGCGTTGAAGATGGGGAAGGGCGGCGTGGCCACACCTTC. Protein product: CSVEDGEGRRGHTF.

This clonotype was found a few times. The chain links TRBV20-1 to TRBJ2-2; D gene uncertain. V lost 1 base, J lost 1 base, and 7 bases lay in between. This CDR3 spans 14 amino acids. Germline V gene lookup returns CDR1 DFQATT and CDR2 SNEGSKA (reference sequence). DNA for the CDR3: TGCAGTGCTAGAGGCCGAGTGAACACCGGGGAGCTGTTTTTT. Translation: CSARGRVNTGELFF.

This chain links TRBV30 with TRBJ2-7; no clear D. From germline, CDR1 is GTSNPN and CDR2 SVGIG (reference sequence). The V gene lost 5 bases and the J gene lost 4 bases, with 9 bases spanning the gap. The CDR3 consists of 11 residues. The CDR3 DNA reads as TGTGCCTGGGCCGGGTCATACGAGCAGTACTTC. Its protein product is CAWAGSYEQYF.

There are a few counts of this clonotype. This chain joins TRBV20-1 and TRBJ2-3; TRBD1 aligns across 9 bases. This CDR3 spans 15 amino acids. The ends lost 3 bases at V and 6 bases at J; junction bases unmatched: 10. CDR1 DFQATT and CDR2 SNEGSKA come from the germline V gene (reference sequence). CDR3 bases: TGCAGTGCTAGGTCCTACAGGGGGCCCTCGGATACGCAGTATTTT. Encoded protein: CSARSYRGPSDTQYF.

There are many counts of this clonotype. The chain recombines TRBV7-9 with TRBJ1-6; possible D gene TRBD1, 5 bases. The CDR3 length is 12 residues. The V end was cut by 6 bases, the J end by 7 bases, with 7 bases between. Per the germline V gene, CDR1 is SEHNR and CDR2 is FQNEAQ (reference sequence). The CDR3 DNA follows: TGTGCCAGCAGGGAGGGGAATTCACCCCTCCACTTT. Translated: CASREGNSPLHF. The whole variable domain, filled in from reference TRBV7-9 and TRBJ1-6, reads DTGVSQNPRHKITKRGQNVTFRCDPISEHNRLYWYRQTLGQGPEFLTYFQNEAQLEKSRLLSDRFSAERPKGSFSTLEIQRTEQGDSAMYLCASREGNSPLHFGNGTRLTVT.

With regard to this clonotype: A clone one base away is much larger, so this may be a read error. The chain has TRBV12-3 or TRBV12-4 and TRBJ2-2; D ambiguous. Trimming removed 3 bases at V and 6 bases at J, with 11 bases between. This CDR3 is 14 amino acids long. The DNA of the CDR3 is TGTGCCAGCAGTTTTTCATGGTGGGCCGGGGAGCTGTTTTTT. This codes for CASSFSWWAGELFF.

This clonotype was seen many times. The chain combines TRBV3-1 with TRBJ2-1, with no clear D. V lost 3 bases and J lost 9, with 6 bases in between. Germline V gene sequence: CDR1 LGHDT, CDR2 YNNKEL (reference sequence). The CDR3 runs to 11 residues. The CDR3 here is CASSHPSEQFF. The CDR3, as DNA: TGTGCCAGCAGCCACCCCAGTGAGCAGTTCTTC.

This clonotype showed up many times. This chain links TRBV27 with TRBJ2-7; 11 positions match TRBD1. Germline V CDR1 and CDR2: MNHEY, SMNVEV (reference sequence). The CDR3 runs to 16 residues. Trimming took 6 bases from V and 3 from J; bases not matched to a gene: 10. The CDR3 region has the DNA TGTGCCAGCAGCCCTACGTTCGGGACAGGGGGCTACGAGCAGTACTTC. This gives the protein CASSPTFGTGGYEQYF.

This clonotype appeared a few times. The gene calls are TRBV5-1 and TRBJ2-7, with 7 bases lining up with TRBD2. There are 14 residues in the CDR3. CDR1 SGHRS and CDR2 YFSETQ come from the germline V gene. Losses at the gene ends were 4 bases for V and 3 bases for J; bases not matched to a gene: 7. Here the CDR3 DNA reads TGCGCCAGCAGCGCAAGCCCGGGAGGCTACGAGCAGTACTTC. Encoded protein: CASSASPGGYEQYF.